A selection of T cell receptor beta chains follows, all from one sample in a study of blood T cell repertoires in COVID-19. TCRdb's table, derived via immunoSEQ multiplex PCR, lists solely in-frame clones and lacks some. The sample has roughly 330,000 clones, 80% to 90% seen once. Source material: peripheral blood. These receptors came from a man under 40 with COVID-19, enrolled during active disease. Both conserved end residues are part of each CDR3. The order of the fields is V gene, J gene, D gene, clone size, CDR3 DNA, CDR3 protein. A D gene is named only where the DNA matches it firmly. Clone size, where shown, is once, few, many, or a class for clones that have expanded.

TRBV18	TRBJ1-6	TRBD1	NA	TGTGCCAGCTCACCTACTACAGGGGATTCACCCCTCCACTTT	CASSPTTGDSPLHF
TRBV28	TRBJ1-6	TRBD1	NA	TGTGCCAGCAGTTCGCCCGACAGGGATCATTCACCCCTCCACTTT	CASSSPDRDHSPLHF
TRBV5-1	TRBJ2-7	NA	NA	TGCGCCAGCAGTATAGGGGGCTACGAGCAGTACTTC	CASSIGGYEQYF
TRBV7-3	TRBJ1-1	NA	NA	TGTGCCAGCAGCCTTGGGGAGAGGACTGAAGCTTTCTTT	CASSLGERTEAFF
TRBV9	TRBJ1-1	TRBD1	NA	TGTGCCAGCAGTCGATACCCGGGACAGGAGACCTTTGGGGGCACTGAAGCTTTCTTT	CASSRYPGQETFGGTEAFF
TRBV18	TRBJ2-5	NA	NA	TGTGCCAGCTCACCCGACAGACAAGAGACCCAGTACTTC	CASSPDRQETQYF
TRBV6-2/TRBV6-3	TRBJ2-1	TRBD2	NA	TGTGCCAGCAGTTATCTCGCGGGAGGGTTTACTGAGCAGTTCTTC	CASSYLAGGFTEQFF
TRBV6-5	TRBJ2-4	TRBD1	NA	TGTGCCAGTCATCAGGGGGAAAACATTCAGTACTTC	CASHQGENIQYF
TRBV5-1	TRBJ1-1	NA	NA	TGCGCCAGCAGCTTAAGTGAGGCGGCCACTGAAGCTTTCTTT	CASSLSEAATEAFF
TRBV5-1	TRBJ2-2	TRBD1	NA	TGCGCCAGCAGCTGGACAGGGTTTGACACCGGGGAGCTGTTTTTT	CASSWTGFDTGELFF
TRBV2	TRBJ2-7	NA	NA	TGTGCCAGCGAGGGGGGGATCTCCTACGAGCAGTACTTC	CASEGGISYEQYF
TRBV3-1/TRBV3-2	TRBJ2-3	NA	NA	TGTGCCAGCAGCGGCTCAGGGGCAGATACGCAGTATTTT	CASSGSGADTQYF
TRBV7-8	TRBJ1-5	NA	few	TGTGCCAGCAGCTTAGGGGGAGGGGCGGGGAGCAATCAGCCCCAGCATTTT	CASSLGGGAGSNQPQHF
TRBV7-6	TRBJ1-6	TRBD1	NA	TGTGCCAGCAGCTTATACAGGGGGCGGAGACCCCTCCACTTT	CASSLYRGRRPLHF
TRBV6-5	TRBJ2-3	NA	NA	TGTGCCAGCAGTCATCCTACCACAGATACGCAGTATTTT	CASSHPTTDTQYF
TRBV5-1	TRBJ2-2	NA	NA	TGCGCCAGCAGCTCCACGAACACCGGGGAGCTGTTTTTT	CASSSTNTGELFF
TRBV7-2	TRBJ2-3	NA	many	TGTGCCAGCAGCTCCGGTGGTAGCACAGATACGCAGTATTTT	CASSSGGSTDTQYF
TRBV27	TRBJ1-4	NA	NA	TGTGCCAGCAGTGGGGGGGGAAGTAATGAAAAACTGTTTTTT	CASSGGGSNEKLFF
TRBV6-1	TRBJ2-7	TRBD2	NA	TGTGCCAGCAGTGTCGCTAGGGCTAGCGGGCTATATAGTCGGTACGAGCAGTACTTC	CASSVARASGLYSRYEQYF
TRBV11-2	TRBJ2-5	TRBD2	NA	TGTGCCAGCAGGGGAGGGTTCGGGAGATGGCAAGAGACCCAGTACTTC	CASRGGFGRWQETQYF
TRBV19	TRBJ1-2	NA	NA	TGTGCCAGTAGGGAAGGGGGTAAGGGCTATGGCTACACCTTC	CASREGGKGYGYTF
TRBV5-1	TRBJ2-3	TRBD2	NA	TGCGCCAGCAGCTTGGGCACTCGAGCGGGGGGCGCAGATACGCAGTATTTT	CASSLGTRAGGADTQYF
TRBV19	TRBJ1-4	TRBD1	NA	TGTGCCAGTATGGGACAGAGGAATGAAAAACTGTTTTTT	CASMGQRNEKLFF
TRBV20-1	TRBJ1-2	TRBD1	NA	TGCAGTGCTAGTGGGACAGGGGTTCCCTATGGCTACACCTTC	CSASGTGVPYGYTF
TRBV6-5	TRBJ2-7	TRBD1	NA	TGTGCCAGCAGTTACCCGACAGGGGGCGAGCAGTACTTC	CASSYPTGGEQYF
TRBV5-1	TRBJ2-7	NA	NA	TGCGCCAGCAGCCGACAGGATAGCTCCTACGAGCAGTACTTC	CASSRQDSSYEQYF
TRBV28	TRBJ2-3	NA	NA	TGTGCCAGCATCCTAGGGGGCACAGATACGCAGTATTTT	CASILGGTDTQYF
TRBV6-5	TRBJ2-1	TRBD2	NA	TGTGCCAGCAGGTCTGAGGCGGGAGTGGAGTTCTTC	CASRSEAGVEFF
TRBV14	TRBJ2-1	TRBD1	NA	TGTGCCAGCAGCCAAGATTACGGGACAGGGGGCGAGTGGAATGAGCAGTTCTTC	CASSQDYGTGGEWNEQFF
TRBV19	TRBJ1-1	NA	NA	TGTGCCAGTAGTATCAGTTACACTGAAGCTTTCTTT	CASSISYTEAFF
TRBV29-1	TRBJ2-7	NA	once	TGCAGCGCTTGGGAGCACTCCTACGAGCAGTACTTC	CSAWEHSYEQYF
TRBV7-3	TRBJ2-3	TRBD2	NA	TGTGCCAGCAGCTCGAGCGGGGGCCTGGTGGATACGCAGTATTTT	CASSSSGGLVDTQYF
TRBV19	TRBJ1-1	NA	NA	TGTGCCAGTAGTATTTGGGGGGGACTGAACACTGAAGCTTTCTTT	CASSIWGGLNTEAFF
TRBV3-1/TRBV3-2	TRBJ2-2	TRBD2	NA	TGTGCCAGCTCCAATTCCGCGGGACTAGGGGCCGGGGAGCTGTTTTTT	CASSNSAGLGAGELFF
TRBV3-1/TRBV3-2	TRBJ2-1	TRBD2	NA	TGTGCCAGCAGCCACGCCGGGACTAGTACGAATGAGCAGTTCTTC	CASSHAGTSTNEQFF
TRBV5-4	TRBJ1-4	NA	NA	TGTGCCAGCAGCTTGTTGCCAGGCCCCAATGAAAAACTGTTTTTT	CASSLLPGPNEKLFF
TRBV21-1	TRBJ2-1	NA	NA	TGTGCCAGCAGCTCCCCCGAACGACAGGGGGCTGACAATGAGCAGTTCTTC	CASSSPERQGADNEQFF
TRBV19	TRBJ2-1	TRBD1	NA	TGTGCCAGTAGTATTACCTCCGGGACAGCTTTAGGTCAGTTCTTC	CASSITSGTALGQFF
TRBV6-2/TRBV6-3	TRBJ1-1	NA	NA	TGTGCCAGCAGTTATTTCTACTTGAACACTGAAGCTTTCTTT	CASSYFYLNTEAFF
TRBV12-5	TRBJ2-7	TRBD2	NA	TGTGCTAGTGGTGGCGGGAGACAATACGAGCAGTACTTC	CASGGGRQYEQYF
TRBV29-1	TRBJ2-7	NA	NA	TGCAGCGTCCTCCAATTGCGGAACAGGGCGTACGAGCAGTACTTC	CSVLQLRNRAYEQYF
TRBV2	TRBJ2-1	TRBD2	NA	TGTGCCAGCAGTTTCGGCGGGAGGCGTGAGCAGTTCTTC	CASSFGGRREQFF
TRBV14	TRBJ1-1	TRBD1	NA	TGTGCCAGCAGCCAAGAGAGCGACAGGGGGGACACTGAAGCTTTCTTT	CASSQESDRGDTEAFF
TRBV20-1	TRBJ2-2	TRBD2	NA	TGCAGTGCTAGTACCAGCGGGAGTTACACCGGGGAGCTGTTTTTT	CSASTSGSYTGELFF
TRBV7-2	TRBJ1-3	NA	NA	TGTGCCAGCAGCGTAGGGCCCTCTGGAAACACCATATATTTT	CASSVGPSGNTIYF
TRBV11-2	TRBJ2-7	TRBD2	NA	TGTGCCAGCAGCCCCCCCCGGGGGGGGGCGATTTTCTACGAGCAGTACTTC	CASSPPRGGAIFYEQYF
TRBV28	TRBJ1-6	NA	NA	TGTGCCAGCAGTCTAGGAGGGGGGGTTTCACCCCTCCACTTT	CASSLGGGVSPLHF
TRBV4-3	TRBJ2-1	NA	NA	TGCGCCAACGCGGCCGCTGAGCAGTTCTTC	CANAAAEQFF
TRBV3-1/TRBV3-2	TRBJ2-7	NA	once	TGTGCCAGCAGCCAAGGTCTAGCTAACTACGAGCAGTACTTC	CASSQGLANYEQYF
TRBV4-3	TRBJ1-2	TRBD1	NA	TGCGCCAGCAGCCAGTTAGACAGGGAATCTGGCTACACCTTC	CASSQLDRESGYTF
TRBV28	TRBJ2-7	TRBD1	NA	TGTGCCAGCAGCCCCGACAGGGTCTGGTCCTACGAGCAGTACTTC	CASSPDRVWSYEQYF
TRBV19	TRBJ1-5	TRBD1	once	TGTGCCAGTAACGGGGACAGGTTCTTCAATCAGCCCCAGCATTTT	CASNGDRFFNQPQHF
TRBV3-1/TRBV3-2	TRBJ2-2	TRBD2	NA	TGTGCCAGCAGCCACCGACGTCTCGGACTAGCGGGAGACACCGGGGAGCTGTTTTTT	CASSHRRLGLAGDTGELFF
TRBV9	TRBJ2-7	NA	NA	TGTGCCAGCAGCATTGGTCCTGGGGGCCCCTACGAGCAGTACTTC	CASSIGPGGPYEQYF
TRBV11-2	TRBJ2-1	NA	NA	TGTGCCAGCAGCAACCGGGACATCAGCTCCTACAATGAGCAGTTCTTC	CASSNRDISSYNEQFF